The source of this T cell receptor (beta chain) is a study of T cell responses to AZD1222 COVID-19 vaccine. Overall study: Timing groups of about 4 and about 12 weeks for second doses were pooled.

Study-level results: Along spike, vaccine-associated CD4 TCRs were found throughout, with dominance at 160-218 and 743-854. At baseline, seropositivity was found in only 5 to 7 AZD1222 recipients. Donors were largely white British and mainly female; clonal diversity was possibly underestimated.

The data were produced by immunoSEQ multiplex PCR, yet TCRdb's version contains in-frame clones alone and is incomplete. The sample consists of approximately 35,000 clones, around nine tenths of them appearing once. V lost 5 bases and J lost 0; bases outside the gene matches: 9. CDR1 is SSHAT, CDR2 FNYEAQ, per germline (reference sequence). This CDR3 has 17 amino acids. For this clone: Antigen: not known.

Material: peripheral blood, obtained on day 0 of AZD1222 vaccination. The sequence was collected from an adult in good health. This chain connects TRBV7-7 to TRBJ2-1, with TRBD2 matching 8 bases. This CDR3 reads CASSPDRLASSYNEQFF. The CDR3 nucleotides are TGTGCCAGCAGCCCTGACCGACTAGCGTCCTCCTACAATGAGCAGTTCTTC.